This entry is about one TCR beta chain. Its antigen is undetermined. These data come from a study of T cells expressing NK-cell markers. Study-level background: Seropositivity for HCMV was found in most of the eight sequenced donors, with one seronegative. Study-wide results and limits: These same clonotypes (in several donors) also led the CD3+CD56-NKG2C+ fraction. Questions lingered over whether expanded NKG2C+ T cell clones were HCMV-specific.

This CDR3 is 16 amino acids long. One entry per CDR3 protein, without DNA, is what TCRdb gives after re-calling the 5' RACE reads. This sample contains hundreds of thousands of distinct CDR3 sequences. The chain carries TRBV12-3 or TRBV12-4 and TRBJ1-3; as DNA is missing, the TRBD1 call by TCRdb cannot be tested. Input material: blood T cells: a sorted CD56 or NKG2C T cell subset, CD4+ or CD8+ T cells, or bulk PBMC T cells (not recorded which). This TCR derives from a woman aged 18 to 75 in good health. The CDR3 loop is CASSFQRGFSGNTIYF.